This T cell receptor (beta chain) was sequenced in a study of cytomegalovirus exposure and HLA in healthy donors. Across the study: One earlier analysis, a look at 180 million or so T cells, found around 110 million unique TCR beta sequences.

This CDR3 has 14 residues. Looked up from germline, CDR1 is WSHSY and CDR2 is SAAADI. Trimming removed 4 bases from V and 4 bases from J; junction bases left unmatched: 3. As concerns this clone: As yet, its antigen is unknown.

Whole-study findings and limits: Later, an analysis showed that TCR beta chains associated with HLA were more clonally expanded than others that were equally common. Per published reports, the classifier diagnosed cytomegalovirus status with high specificity and sensitivity.

The PCR employed 60 Vbeta primers together with 13 Jbeta primers. Only in-frame clones appear in the TCRdb table, and some are missing; sequencing was by immunoSEQ multiplex PCR. The sample contains roughly 100,000 clones, about 70% of which appear only once. The chain employs TRBV10-2 and TRBJ2-7, with 11 bases matching TRBD2. The clonotype originates from a female donor in good health and CMV-seronegative. Input material: PBMCs. The CDR3 loop is CASSVTSGVYEQYF. Here the CDR3 DNA reads TGCGCCAGCAGTGTGACTAGCGGGGTTTACGAGCAGTACTTC.